The 20 T cell receptor beta chains listed next were all sequenced from one sample in a study of Graves' ophthalmopathy and Graves' hyperthyroidism. For repertoire sequencing, the TCR beta CDR3 regions were amplified from RNA transcripts. Following a first-round RT-PCR that used HTBI primers, a second-round multiplex PCR was carried out. TCRdb fed the multiplex PCR reads into MiXCR, producing one record per CDR3 protein. The table has about 400,000 distinct CDR3 sequences, approximately 16% seen once. Sequences were obtained from peripheral blood. The receptors were sampled from a woman between 18 and 29 years old with Graves' ophthalmopathy.

This clonotype was seen ten or more times. The chain carries TRBV4-2 and TRBJ1-5, with D perhaps TRBD1 (5 bases). Germline V gene data show CDR1 as LGHNA and CDR2 as YNFKEQ. V shed 5 bases and J shed 0 bases, with 8 bases lying between them. The CDR3 length is 14 residues. The CDR3 sequence: CASSEGYSNQPQHF. The CDR3 coding sequence is TGTGCCAGCAGCGAGGGGTATAGCAATCAGCCCCAGCATTTT.

This clonotype was observed at least ten times. V usage is TRBV12-3 or TRBV12-4 and J usage is TRBJ2-2; the match to TRBD2 covers 11 bases. Losses at the gene ends were 3 bases for V and 3 bases for J; bases not matched to a gene: 15. CDR3 length equals 20 residues. The CDR3 sequence is CASSFPRGSGGARDTGELFF. CDR3 DNA: TGTGCCAGCAGTTTTCCTCGGGGTAGCGGGGGGGCGCGAGACACCGGGGAGCTGTTTTTT.

The chain joins TRBV11-2 to TRBJ2-2; unclear D gene. CDR1 SGHAT and CDR2 FQNNGV come from the germline V gene. This CDR3 spans 17 amino acids. V was pared by 2 bases and J by 2 bases, with 15 bases between. CDR3 nucleotides: TGTGCCAGCAGCTTATGGACCTCTCGCGGAAACACCGGGGAGCTGTTTTTT. Residues: CASSLWTSRGNTGELFF.

The V gene is TRBV6-2 or TRBV6-3, the J gene TRBJ2-7, with D uncertain. Germline V gene lookup returns CDR1 MNHEY and CDR2 SVGEGT. The V end was cut by 7 bases, the J end by 2 bases, with 12 bases between. This CDR3 region has 13 residues. This CDR3 is CASTRTETYEQYF. The CDR3 region has the DNA TGTGCCAGCACCCGGACGGAAACCTACGAGCAGTACTTC.

The chain carries TRBV7-2 and TRBJ2-7; D is perhaps TRBD1 or TRBD2 (6 bases each). From germline, CDR1 is SGHTA and CDR2 FQGNSA. With 6 bases removed from V and 7 bases from J, the gap between germline ends came to 19 bases. The CDR3 has 14 amino acids. The CDR3: CASRLTRGLGEQYF. Written as DNA, the CDR3 is TGTGCCAGCAGGTTAACCCGGGGGCTCGGGGAGCAGTACTTC. Supplemented by reference TRBV7-2 and TRBJ2-7, the full variable domain reads GAGVSQSPSNKVTEKGKDVELRCDPISGHTALYWYRQSLGQGLEFLIYFQGNSAPDKSGLPSDRFSAERTGGSVSTLTIQRTQQEDSAVYLCASRLTRGLGEQYFGPGTRLTVT.

J is TRBJ1-2 and V is TRBV28; 8 bases align to TRBD1. V dropped 4 bases and J dropped 4; count of bases not matched to a gene: 8. Germline CDR1 reads MDHEN; CDR2 reads SYDVKM. The length of the CDR3 is 15 residues. The CDR3 DNA sequence: TGTGCCAGCAGTTCCGGGGCCGGGACAGGCTATGGCTACACCTTC. Protein product: CASSSGAGTGYGYTF.

This chain connects TRBV6-2 or TRBV6-3 to TRBJ2-7; D not resolved. Trimming shortened V by 1 base and J by 6 bases, and 13 bases separated the two germline ends. The CDR3 runs to 14 residues. Germline lookup yields CDR1 MNHEY and CDR2 SVGEGT. The CDR3, as DNA: TGTGCCAGCAGTTACTTGGGTGAGCCTACCGAGCAGTACTTC. Protein: CASSYLGEPTEQYF.

This clonotype has at least ten counts. This chain joins TRBV27 and TRBJ2-7, with 13 bases aligning to TRBD2. Germline V CDR1 and CDR2: MNHEY, SMNVEV (reference sequence). The CDR3 length is 16 residues. The junction had 7 bases not matched to a gene; V was cut back by 4 bases and J by 4 bases. The CDR3 sequence: CASSSELAGGLYEQYF. CDR3 DNA: TGTGCCAGCAGTTCAGAACTAGCGGGAGGGCTTTACGAGCAGTACTTC.

This clonotype has at least ten counts. V and J are TRBV29-1 and TRBJ1-3; D gene unclear. V lost 1 base, J lost 0 bases, and 7 bases lay in between. Germline V lookup: CDR1 SQVTM, CDR2 ANQGSEA. The CDR3 totals 14 residues. The chain's CDR3 is CSVEAGFSGNTIYF. In nucleotides, the CDR3 is TGCAGCGTTGAAGCGGGTTTCTCTGGAAACACCATATATTTT.

This clonotype was seen at least ten times. The V call is TRBV27, the J call TRBJ1-1; 10 positions agree with TRBD1. This CDR3 is built from 16 residues. V trimming: 2 bases; J trimming: 3 bases; junction bases outside the gene matches: 6. Germline-derived CDR1 and CDR2 are MNHEY and SMNVEV (reference sequence). The DNA for the CDR3 is TGTGCCAGCAGTTTAGTGCGGACAGGGGGTGACACTGAAGCTTTCTTT. Translated: CASSLVRTGGDTEAFF.

The table lists this clonotype with a count of one. This rearrangement joins TRBV5-1 to TRBJ2-5; D not certain. With 0 bases removed from V and 2 bases from J, the gap between germline ends came to 8 bases. Germline CDR1 and CDR2: SGHRS and YFSETQ. This CDR3 comprises 14 residues. The CDR3 region is CASSLAGRQETQYF. The CDR3 nucleotides are TGCGCCAGCAGCTTGGCCGGCAGGCAAGAGACCCAGTACTTC. Together with reference TRBV5-1 and TRBJ2-5, the CDR3 gives the full variable domain: KAGVTQTPRYLIKTRGQQVTLSCSPISGHRSVSWYQQTPGQGLQFLFEYFSETQRNKGNFPGRFSGRQFSNSRSEMNVSTLELGDSALYLCASSLAGRQETQYFGPGTRLLVL.

There are many counts of this clonotype. The CDR3 sequence is CATSDRSTGSYEQYF. The CDR3 nucleotides read TGTGCCACCAGTGACCGGTCGACAGGATCCTACGAGCAGTACTTC. The chain couples TRBV24-1 to TRBJ2-7; TRBD1 is a possible D gene (6 bases). This CDR3 spans 15 amino acids. The V end lost 4 bases, the J end lost 1 base, and 13 bases lay between the germline ends. Germline values: CDR1 KGHDR, CDR2 SFDVKD.

Points on this clonotype: No DNA is shown, since the ends of the CDR3 on it are uncertain; the CDR3 is the one TCRdb lists. The chain employs TRBV25-1 and TRBJ1-1; the table calls TRBD1, which could not be checked here. Germline CDR1 MGHDK, CDR2 SYGVNS. The CDR3 totals 20 residues, both ends included. This CDR3 is CASYGRQETQYFGTGTEAFF.

The chain carries TRBV29-1 and TRBJ1-1; D might be TRBD1 (5 bases). Between the trimmed V and J ends, which lost 5 bases and 3 bases, there was a span of 16 bases. Germline CDR1 and CDR2: SQVTM and ANQGSEA. This CDR3 comprises 14 residues. This chain's CDR3 is CSVQAAGWDTEAFF. The CDR3 DNA is TGCAGCGTTCAGGCGGCAGGGTGGGACACTGAAGCTTTCTTT.

This clonotype was picked up many times. The V gene is TRBV6-2 or TRBV6-3, the J gene TRBJ2-6, with D tentatively TRBD1 (5 bases). Germline lookup yields CDR1 MNHEY and CDR2 SVGEGT. V was trimmed by 3 bases and J by 0 bases, leaving 12 bases between them. This CDR3 comprises 17 residues. In DNA form, the CDR3 reads TGTGCCAGCAGTTATGACAGCCAAAGCTCTGGGGCCAACGTCCTGACTTTC. It codes for CASSYDSQSSGANVLTF.

This clonotype was seen ten or more times. The CDR3 protein is CSARVPASGGARSYEQYF. The CDR3 nucleotides read TGCAGTGCTAGGGTCCCCGCTAGCGGGGGGGCTCGCTCCTACGAGCAGTACTTC. The gene calls are TRBV20-1 and TRBJ2-7; TRBD2 matches 12 bases. The germline gives CDR1 DFQATT, CDR2 SNEGSKA (reference sequence). V lost 3 bases and J lost 0; bases outside the gene matches: 12. This CDR3 comprises 18 residues.

This chain connects TRBV27 to TRBJ1-2; unclear D gene. CDR1 and CDR2 from the germline V gene are MNHEY and SMNVEV (reference sequence). The CDR3 is made up of 14 amino acids. Deletions cut 3 bases from V and 7 bases from J, with 15 bases between. The CDR3 bases are TGTGCCAGCAGTTTTCTGGGGAGATATGGTGGCTACACCTTC. The encoded protein is CASSFLGRYGGYTF.

The chain joins TRBV27 to TRBJ1-1; 10 bases map to TRBD1. The CDR3 has 15 residues. Per the germline V gene, CDR1 is MNHEY and CDR2 is SMNVEV (reference sequence). V lost 10 bases and J lost 11; bases outside the gene matches: 19. The CDR3 is CATSQTGQGISSAFF. In DNA, the CDR3 is TGTGCCACCTCACAAACGGGACAGGGGATCTCCTCGGCTTTCTTT.

This clonotype was counted at least ten times. The chain couples TRBV19 to TRBJ2-2; no definite D call. Germline V gives CDR1 LNHDA, CDR2 SQIVND (reference sequence). There are 12 residues in the CDR3. Between the trimmed V and J ends, which lost 9 bases and 3 bases, there was a span of 8 bases. CDR3 loop: CASLGYTGELFF. CDR3 DNA: TGTGCCAGCCTGGGGTACACCGGGGAGCTGTTTTTT.

This clonotype occurred many times. One junction end does not reproduce the germline sequence, and a read error may be involved. This chain uses TRBV12-3 or TRBV12-4 with TRBJ1-2; D uncertain. The CDR3 contains 13 residues. This CDR3 is CASSPLTWAQKAF. Here the CDR3 DNA reads TGTGCCAGCAGCCCGCTTACCTGGGCGCAAAAGGCCTTC.